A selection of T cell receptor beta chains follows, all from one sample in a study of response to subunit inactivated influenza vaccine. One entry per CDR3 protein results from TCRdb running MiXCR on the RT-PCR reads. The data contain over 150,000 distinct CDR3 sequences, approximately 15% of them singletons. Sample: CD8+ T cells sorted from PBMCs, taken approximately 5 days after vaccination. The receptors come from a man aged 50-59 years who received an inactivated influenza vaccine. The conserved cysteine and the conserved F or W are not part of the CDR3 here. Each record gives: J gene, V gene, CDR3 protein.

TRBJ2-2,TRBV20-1,SARDRQTGELF
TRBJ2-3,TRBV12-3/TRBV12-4,ASGAHTDTQY
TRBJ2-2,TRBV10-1,ASSESRIGELF
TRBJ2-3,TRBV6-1,ASSSSPGADTQY
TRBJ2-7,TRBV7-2,ASSFMWGTKEEQY
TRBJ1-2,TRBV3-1,ASSQGGQGLNYGYT
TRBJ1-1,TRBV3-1,ASSRRDRVWAMNTEAF
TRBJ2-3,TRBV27,ASSPRGFDTQY
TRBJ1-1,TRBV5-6,ASSFKQGRRGMNTEAF
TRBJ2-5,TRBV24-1,ATSDRADYQETQY